Following are 26 T cell receptor beta chains from one sample sequenced in a study of cytotoxic CD8 clonotypes in ibrutinib-treated CLL. Repertoires were generated with immunoSEQ multiplex PCR, while TCRdb's copy carries only in-frame clones and drops some. The sample includes approximately 140,000 clones, 70% to 80% of them seen just once. This specimen consisted of PBMCs, obtained after 12 months of ibrutinib treatment. Every receptor here comes from a human donor with chronic lymphocytic leukemia.

This chain joins TRBV10-3 and TRBJ1-1; D ambiguous. With 6 bases removed from V and 0 bases from J, the gap between germline ends came to 8 bases. The CDR3 length is 13 residues. Germline V gene sequence: CDR1 ENHRY, CDR2 SYGVKD. DNA of the CDR3: TGTGCCATCAGAGCGAAGGTGAACACTGAAGCTTTCTTT. As protein: CAIRAKVNTEAFF.

This clone has only a few counts. The chain couples TRBV18 to TRBJ2-5; 7 bases line up with TRBD1. This CDR3 contains 14 residues. V dropped 5 bases and J dropped 2; count of bases not matched to a gene: 5. Germline lookup yields CDR1 KGHSH and CDR2 LQKENI. Here the CDR3 reads CASSTRTGQETQYF. CDR3 DNA sequence: TGTGCCAGCTCAACCAGGACAGGTCAAGAGACCCAGTACTTC. Full variable domain (outside the CDR3, taken from reference TRBV18 and TRBJ2-5): NAGVMQNPRHLVRRRGQEARLRCSPMKGHSHVYWYRQLPEEGLKFMVYLQKENIIDESGMPKERFSAEFPKEGPSILRIQQVVRGDSAAYFCASSTRTGQETQYFGPGTRLLVL.

The rearrangement links TRBV6-5 to TRBJ1-2, with D uncertain. The CDR3 is made up of 11 amino acids. The V gene lost 7 bases and the J gene lost 7 bases, with 10 bases spanning the gap. Germline CDR1 and CDR2: MNHEY and SVGAGI. For the CDR3, the DNA is TGTGCCAGCAAAAATAACGGTGGCTACACCTTC. Protein: CASKNNGGYTF.

The rearrangement uses TRBV28 and TRBJ1-2; D perhaps matches TRBD1 (5 bases). This CDR3 comprises 13 residues. Germline loops: CDR1 MDHEN, CDR2 SYDVKM. V was clipped by 5 bases and J by 2 bases, with 9 bases between them. The CDR3 DNA follows: TGTGCCAGCAGTGGCGGGGGGAACTATGGCTACACCTTC. Amino acids: CASSGGGNYGYTF.

This clone was detected only a few times. At one end, the junction sequence differs from germline, possibly due to a read error. The chain joins TRBV7-2 to TRBJ2-3, with 7 bases fitting TRBD1. The CDR3 runs 14 residues. Looked up from germline, CDR1 is SGHTA and CDR2 is FQGNSA. CDR3 sequence: CASSKTGSKDTQYF. The CDR3, as DNA: TGTGCCAGCAGCAAGACAGGGAGCAAAGATACGCAGTATTTT.

This chain links TRBV11-3 with TRBJ1-3; no clear D. Trimming removed 2 bases at V and 4 bases at J, with 12 bases between. This CDR3 has 15 amino acids. CDR1 and CDR2 (germline): SGHNT, YENEEA. In DNA form, the CDR3 reads TGTGCCAGCAGCTTATCGGAGATCCCCGGAAACACCATATATTTT. This gives the protein CASSLSEIPGNTIYF.

V and J are TRBV11-2 and TRBJ2-6; a weak D match, TRBD1 (6 bases). CDR3 length: 17 residues. Germline assignment: CDR1 SGHAT and CDR2 FQNNGV. V lost 2 bases to trimming and J lost 0 bases, with 11 bases between them. CDR3 bases: TGTGCCAGCAGCTTATGGGGGCTCGGCTCTGGGGCCAACGTCCTGACTTTC. Encoded protein: CASSLWGLGSGANVLTF.

This clone was detected once. V is TRBV30 and J is TRBJ2-7; D is undetermined. Germline CDR1 and CDR2: GTSNPN and SVGIG (reference sequence). The CDR3 sequence is 11 residues long. Trimming removed 3 bases from V and 3 bases from J, with 6 bases in between. The CDR3 DNA reads TGTGCCTGGAGAATTCTCTACGAGCAGTACTTC. As protein: CAWRILYEQYF.

The chain employs TRBV6-5 and TRBJ2-7; tentatively, D is TRBD2 (5 bases). Germline CDR1 is MNHEY and CDR2 is SVGAGI. The CDR3 runs to 15 residues. The germline V and J ends were trimmed by 1 base and 6 bases, with 16 bases remaining between them. The CDR3 DNA is TGTGCCAGCAGTTACTTAACGAGCGGACTCGCCGAGCAGTACTTC. As protein: CASSYLTSGLAEQYF.

This clone was seen only once. CDR3 bases: TGTGCCAGCAGCGTGGGACAACCCGGCACCGGGGAGCTGTTTTTT. It encodes CASSVGQPGTGELFF. This chain links TRBV11-2 with TRBJ2-2; tentatively, D is TRBD1 (6 bases). The length of the CDR3 is 15 residues. The germline V gene encodes CDR1 SGHAT and CDR2 FQNNGV. V was cut by 5 bases and J by 4 bases, with 14 bases left in between. The full variable domain, completed using reference TRBV11-2 and TRBJ2-2, is EAGVAQSPRYKIIEKRQSVAFWCNPISGHATLYWYQQILGQGPKLLIQFQNNGVVDDSQLPKDRFSAERLKGVDSTLKIQPAKLEDSAVYLCASSVGQPGTGELFFGEGSRLTVL.

V usage is TRBV6-1 and J usage is TRBJ2-4; D could derive from TRBD1 or TRBD2 (5 bases each). There are 15 residues in the CDR3. Germline V gene data show CDR1 as MNHNS and CDR2 as SASEGT. V lost 1 base and J 7 bases, leaving 14 bases between the germline ends. In nucleotides, the CDR3 is TGTGCCAGCAGTGAAGGAGTCTGGGGGTCGAACATTCAGTACTTC. The encoded protein is CASSEGVWGSNIQYF.

The V gene is TRBV27, the J gene TRBJ2-3; tentative D call: TRBD1 (5 bases). The length of the CDR3 is 11 residues. The V and J ends lost 7 bases and 3 bases respectively, with 5 bases between them. CDR1 MNHEY and CDR2 SMNVEV come from the germline V gene (reference sequence). The CDR3 spells CASKGTDTQYF. The CDR3 nucleotides read TGTGCCAGCAAGGGGACAGATACGCAGTATTTT.

This clone appeared once. The chain joins TRBV15 to TRBJ2-7; 13 nucleotides match TRBD2. The CDR3 is made up of 16 amino acids. CDR1 LNHNV and CDR2 YYDKDF come from the germline V gene (reference sequence). V was pared by 5 bases and J by 6 bases, with 10 bases of the junction left unmatched. The CDR3 DNA sequence: TGTGCCACCAGCCGCGACCTACTAGCGGGAGGGTTCGAGCAGTACTTC. This codes for CATSRDLLAGGFEQYF.

The chain has TRBV28 and TRBJ2-7, with D uncertain. Trimming stripped 6 bases from V and 5 bases from J, with 17 bases between. The CDR3 contains 14 residues. Germline CDR1 MDHEN, CDR2 SYDVKM. The CDR3: CASSLYSKEHEQYF. The CDR3 DNA sequence: TGTGCCAGCAGCCTATACTCGAAGGAGCACGAGCAGTACTTC.

This chain links TRBV6-5 with TRBJ1-3; TRBD1 is a possible D gene (5 bases). The CDR3 covers 14 residues. The germline V gene encodes CDR1 MNHEY and CDR2 SVGAGI. V dropped 7 bases and J dropped 0 bases, with 10 bases sitting between them. The CDR3 DNA is TGTGCCAGCACCGACAGTGTCTCTGGAAACACCATATATTTT. Its translation: CASTDSVSGNTIYF.

This clone was seen just once. The V gene is TRBV5-1, the J gene TRBJ1-3; TRBD1 matches at 7 bases. The CDR3 spans 12 residues. Germline V lookup: CDR1 SGHRS, CDR2 YFSETQ. V shed 4 bases and J 7 bases; nucleotides not matched to a gene: 2. The CDR3 sequence is CASSPDRNTIYF. DNA of the CDR3: TGCGCCAGCAGCCCGGACAGGAACACCATATATTTT. The whole variable domain, remainder taken from reference TRBV5-1 and TRBJ1-3, is KAGVTQTPRYLIKTRGQQVTLSCSPISGHRSVSWYQQTPGQGLQFLFEYFSETQRNKGNFPGRFSGRQFSNSRSEMNVSTLELGDSALYLCASSPDRNTIYFGEGSWLTVV.

This clone was detected many times. This rearrangement joins TRBV19 to TRBJ1-6; 7 bases map to TRBD1. V lost 9 bases to trimming and J lost 10 bases; unmatched junction nucleotides: 15. Germline V CDR1 and CDR2: LNHDA, SQIVND (reference sequence). CDR3 length: 15 amino acids. In nucleotides, the CDR3 is TGTGCCAGCAGATCCGGGAACTCAGGGGGGTCACCCCTCCACTTT. Translated: CASRSGNSGGSPLHF.

CDR3 nucleotides: TGTGCCACCGGGGTAGGGGCTAACTATGGCTACACCTTC. Its protein product is CATGVGANYGYTF. This sequence joins TRBV28 and TRBJ1-2, with TRBD1 as a possible D gene (5 bases). The CDR3 length is 13 residues. CDR1 and CDR2 from the germline V gene are MDHEN and SYDVKM. Trimming pared 10 bases from V and 0 bases from J, leaving 12 bases between.

The chain couples TRBV7-9 to TRBJ2-5; D is undetermined. CDR1 and CDR2 (germline): SEHNR, FQNEAQ (reference sequence). CDR3 size: 13 residues. Trimming pared 2 bases from V and 1 base from J, leaving 5 bases between. CDR3 bases: TGTGCCAGCAGCTTACCTCCCCAAGAGACCCAGTACTTC. This codes for CASSLPPQETQYF. The variable domain in full, completed from reference TRBV7-9 and TRBJ2-5, reads DTGVSQNPRHKITKRGQNVTFRCDPISEHNRLYWYRQTLGQGPEFLTYFQNEAQLEKSRLLSDRFSAERPKGSFSTLEIQRTEQGDSAMYLCASSLPPQETQYFGPGTRLLVL.

The chain links TRBV6-5 to TRBJ2-7; possibly TRBD2 for D (6 bases). Germline V lookup: CDR1 MNHEY, CDR2 SVGAGI. V shed 6 bases and J shed 4 bases, with 13 bases lying between them. CDR3 length: 13 amino acids. The CDR3 DNA reads TGTGCCAGCAGCCCCGTGGAGGGTTACGAGCAGTACTTC. Its translation: CASSPVEGYEQYF.

The rearrangement uses TRBV27 and TRBJ1-1; perhaps TRBD1 as D (5 bases). The V end lost 3 bases, the J end lost 8 bases, and 10 bases lay between the germline ends. The CDR3 contains 12 residues. Germline values: CDR1 MNHEY, CDR2 SMNVEV (reference sequence). The chain's CDR3 is CASSLSAGEAFF. CDR3 nucleotide sequence: TGTGCCAGCAGTTTGTCGGCAGGGGAAGCTTTCTTT.

This clone was detected a few times. The J gene is TRBJ2-3, the V gene TRBV6-1, with a tentative D call TRBD2 (5 bases). Germline values: CDR1 MNHNS, CDR2 SASEGT. The CDR3 is 13 residues long. V was pared by 8 bases and J by 6 bases, with 15 bases between. CDR3 coding DNA: TGTGCCAGCGACCGGCGCGGGCGCGATACGCAGTATTTT. Translation gives CASDRRGRDTQYF.

The rearrangement joins TRBV27 to TRBJ1-2; D gene unclear. From germline, CDR1 is MNHEY and CDR2 SMNVEV (reference sequence). CDR3 length: 8 amino acids. Trimming removed 6 bases at V and 12 bases at J, with 5 bases between. The CDR3 loop reads CASSPHTF. The CDR3 DNA sequence: TGTGCCAGCAGCCCACACACCTTC.

The chain joins TRBV30 to TRBJ2-1; the match to TRBD2 covers 8 bases. CDR1 GTSNPN and CDR2 SVGIG come from the germline V gene (reference sequence). This CDR3 region has 17 residues. V shed 4 bases, J shed 3 bases, and the junction held 14 bases outside the gene matches. CDR3 sequence (DNA): TGTGCCTGGAAACGGACGACTAGCGTGAACCGCTACAATGAGCAGTTCTTC. Its protein product is CAWKRTTSVNRYNEQFF.

The V gene is TRBV7-4, the J gene TRBJ1-6; D perhaps matches TRBD1 (5 bases). The ends were cut back, 1 base at V and 3 bases at J, with 13 bases in the middle. Per germline, CDR1 SGHVT and CDR2 SQSDAQ. The CDR3 has 17 amino acids. The CDR3 bases are TGTGCCAGCAGCTTAGGTTGCCGGGACGACTATAATTCACCCCTCCACTTT. As protein: CASSLGCRDDYNSPLHF. The variable domain in full, completed from reference TRBV7-4 and TRBJ1-6, reads GAGVSQSPRYKVAKRGRDVALRCDSISGHVTLYWYRQTLGQGSEVLTYSQSDAQRDKSGRPSGRFSAERPERSVSTLKIQRTEQGDSAVYLCASSLGCRDDYNSPLHFGNGTRLTVT.

Remarks on this clone: The sample has other DNA sequences that encode this CDR3 too. This rearrangement joins TRBV6-5 to TRBJ1-2; no clear D. This CDR3 contains 13 residues. The V end lost 3 bases, the J end lost 4 bases, and 9 bases lay between the germline ends. Germline V gives CDR1 MNHEY, CDR2 SVGAGI. CDR3 amino acids: CASSYSRSYGYTF. CDR3 DNA: TGTGCCAGCAGTTATTCCAGGAGCTATGGCTACACCTTC.